The text below deals with one T cell receptor beta chain. The V end was cut by 4 bases, the J end by 4 bases, with 15 bases between. The CDR3 is made up of 15 amino acids. Germline V gene sequence: CDR1 MNHEY, CDR2 SVGAGI. These data come from a study of blood T cell repertoires in COVID-19. On the study more broadly: Spain, Italy and the United States supplied samples that represented acute and convalescent COVID-19.

Generated by immunoSEQ multiplex PCR, the TCRdb table keeps only in-frame clones and is missing some. This sample yields approximately 320,000 clones, of which around nine tenths are seen a single time; around 2.5% belongs to the top ten. Material for sequencing was PBMCs or T cells enriched from blood (not recorded which). This receptor was obtained from a man aged 55 to 70 who had recovered from COVID-19. This chain connects TRBV6-5 to TRBJ2-3; TRBD2 might be the D (7 bases). DNA for the CDR3: TGTGCCAGCAGTTCGGGGGGCAGGGGCCCAGATACGCAGTATTTT. Its translation is CASSSGGRGPDTQYF.